These 23 T cell receptor beta chains share one sample of origin, sequenced in a study of molecular identifiers for immune sequencing clone quantification. MiXCR was run by TCRdb on the PCR reads, yielding one entry per CDR3 protein. Among about 320,000 distinct CDR3 sequences listed, roughly a quarter were seen once. Sequenced input: naive CD8+ T cells from blood, with Jurkat cell RNA spiked in. The subset here: FACS-sorted CD8+CD4-CCR7+CD45RA+ naive T cells. These receptors came from a human donor in good health. Some libraries in this study had Jurkat cell RNA spiked in.

As for this clonotype: A much larger clone lies one base from this, so it may be a read error. The chain joins TRBV7-2 to TRBJ2-7; 13 nucleotides match TRBD2. Germline V gene lookup returns CDR1 SGHTA and CDR2 FQGNSA. This CDR3 is built from 15 residues. For the CDR3, the DNA is TGTGCCAGCGGCTTGGGACTAGCGGGACCGTACGAGCAGTACTTC. Amino acid sequence: CASGLGLAGPYEQYF.

This chain uses TRBV3-1 with TRBJ2-2, with D maybe TRBD1 (6 bases). The CDR3 totals 16 residues. Trimming took 1 base from V and 6 from J, leaving 15 bases between them. Germline loops: CDR1 LGHDT, CDR2 YNNKEL (reference sequence). The CDR3 spells CASSQGGPVRPGELFF. The CDR3 DNA reads TGTGCCAGCAGCCAAGGGGGGCCGGTCCGCCCCGGGGAGCTGTTTTTT.

Worth noting for this clonotype: Its ends do not fully match the called genes, so a read error is possible. The CDR3 loop reads CASNLELTNEQFF. CDR3 nucleotide sequence: TGTGCCAGCAACTTAGAACTAACGAATGAGCAGTTCTTC. J is TRBJ2-1 and V is TRBV7-9; D is unclear. Germline V gene lookup returns CDR1 SEHNR and CDR2 FQNEAQ (reference sequence). The CDR3 runs to 13 residues.

The chain combines TRBV7-6 with TRBJ2-3; TRBD2 might be the D (6 bases). The length of the CDR3 is 12 residues. Trimming shortened V by 7 bases and J by 5 bases, and 10 bases separated the two germline ends. Per the germline V gene, CDR1 is SGHVS and CDR2 is FNYEAQ. The CDR3 loop is CASNLGGDTQYF. Written as DNA, the CDR3 is TGTGCCAGCAACCTGGGGGGAGATACGCAGTATTTT.

The CDR3 here is CAISPGPSGNTIYF. CDR3 nucleotide sequence: TGTGCCATCAGCCCTGGGCCCTCTGGAAACACCATATATTTT. The chain joins TRBV10-3 to TRBJ1-3; D is undetermined. V gave up 6 bases and J gave up 0 bases, with 9 bases separating them. Looked up from germline, CDR1 is ENHRY and CDR2 is SYGVKD. This CDR3 is built from 14 residues.

This sequence joins TRBV7-2 and TRBJ2-3, with TRBD1 as a possible D gene (7 bases). Between the trimmed V and J ends, which lost 7 bases and 2 bases, there was a span of 19 bases. The CDR3 covers 16 residues. Germline V gene lookup returns CDR1 SGHTA and CDR2 FQGNSA. The CDR3 spells CASKFTAGGLTDTQYF. The CDR3 nucleotides are TGTGCCAGCAAGTTTACAGCAGGGGGACTCACAGATACGCAGTATTTT.

This clonotype was found many times. The chain is built from TRBV7-2 and TRBJ2-7; 9 bases agree with TRBD1. The J segment lost 5 bases and the V segment lost 4 bases, leaving 12 bases of the junction unmatched. The CDR3 loop spans 16 amino acids. Germline-derived CDR1 and CDR2 are SGHTA and FQGNSA. The CDR3 loop is CASSSGSGTGFHEQYF. As DNA, the CDR3 is TGTGCCAGCAGCTCTGGAAGCGGGACAGGGTTCCACGAGCAGTACTTC.

The rearrangement uses TRBV4-3 and TRBJ1-1, with unresolved D. V dropped 1 base and J dropped 6 bases, with 12 bases sitting between them. The length of the CDR3 is 14 residues. Germline CDR1 and CDR2: LGHNA and YSLEER. The DNA for the CDR3 is TGCGCCAGCAGCCAAGCCAGAGTGGTCCCTGAAGCTTTCTTT. The encoded protein is CASSQARVVPEAFF.

As concerns this clonotype: A clone one base away is much larger, so this may be a read error. CDR3 nucleotides: TGTGCCAGCAGCGGGGGACAGGGGGCTATTGAAGCTTTCTTT. It translates to CASSGGQGAIEAFF. The rearrangement joins TRBV9 to TRBJ1-1, with 12 bases matching TRBD1. CDR3 length equals 14 residues. Unmatched junction bases numbered 4, after V lost 3 bases and J lost 7 bases. Germline CDR1 reads SGDLS; CDR2 reads YYNGEE.

This clonotype was found many times. The rearrangement joins TRBV6-5 to TRBJ2-1, with 11 bases identical to TRBD2. Germline V gene lookup returns CDR1 MNHEY and CDR2 SVGAGI. CDR3 size: 16 residues. The V gene end was trimmed by 5 bases and the J gene end by 2 bases; junction bases not matched to a gene: 5. DNA for the CDR3: TGTGCCAGCAGTCTGACTAGCGGGGCAGCCTACAATGAGCAGTTCTTC. Its translation is CASSLTSGAAYNEQFF.

This clonotype was found a few times. This rearrangement joins TRBV12-3 or TRBV12-4 to TRBJ1-3; D remains ambiguous. V was pared by 11 bases and J by 2 bases, with 10 bases between. CDR3 size: 12 residues. The chain's CDR3 is CAVLWTGNTIYF. CDR3 DNA: TGTGCCGTTCTCTGGACTGGAAACACCATATATTTT.

This clonotype was picked up a small number of times. V usage is TRBV5-6 and J usage is TRBJ2-1, with 9 bases that match TRBD2. This CDR3 comprises 15 residues. Germline trimming cut 3 bases from V and 7 bases from J; bases unmatched to any gene: 8. Germline V CDR1 and CDR2: SGHDT, YYEEEE. This CDR3 is CASSSPWREGNEQFF. The CDR3 DNA sequence: TGTGCCAGCAGCTCACCCTGGCGGGAGGGGAATGAGCAGTTCTTC.

V usage is TRBV4-3 and J usage is TRBJ2-4; no definite D call. The CDR3 has 14 residues. From germline, CDR1 is LGHNA and CDR2 YSLEER. V was cut by 0 bases and J by 7 bases, with 10 bases left in between. The chain's CDR3 is CASSQDWSPNIQYF. The CDR3 DNA is TGCGCCAGCAGCCAAGATTGGTCGCCTAACATTCAGTACTTC.

A few counts support this clonotype. This chain connects TRBV18 to TRBJ2-7; D call uncertain. Between the trimmed V and J ends, which lost 4 bases and 1 base, there was a span of 14 bases. The CDR3 is 15 amino acids. Germline CDR1 KGHSH, CDR2 LQKENI. CDR3 bases: TGTGCCAGCTCACTCCCCCAAACAGCATCCTACGAGCAGTACTTC. This translates into CASSLPQTASYEQYF.

V gene TRBV5-1 combines with J gene TRBJ2-5, with D tentatively TRBD2 (6 bases). With 5 bases removed from V and 4 bases from J, the gap between germline ends came to 15 bases. CDR1 and CDR2 from the germline V gene are SGHRS and YFSETQ. This CDR3 has 14 residues. The CDR3 loop is CASSVSRGLETQYF. In DNA, the CDR3 is TGCGCCAGCAGTGTCTCGCGGGGATTAGAGACCCAGTACTTC.

The gene calls are TRBV7-9 and TRBJ2-7; possibly TRBD1 for D (6 bases). The germline V gene has CDR1 SEHNR and CDR2 FQNEAQ (reference sequence). Trimming removed 1 base at V and 3 bases at J, with 13 bases between. This CDR3 is 15 amino acids long. This CDR3 is CASSLGPGQVYEQYF. The CDR3 coding sequence is TGTGCCAGCAGCTTAGGACCGGGACAAGTCTACGAGCAGTACTTC. Looking up the rest from reference TRBV7-9 and TRBJ2-7 gives the full variable domain: DTGVSQNPRHKITKRGQNVTFRCDPISEHNRLYWYRQTLGQGPEFLTYFQNEAQLEKSRLLSDRFSAERPKGSFSTLEIQRTEQGDSAMYLCASSLGPGQVYEQYFGPGTRLTVT.

This clonotype has more than one count but fewer than ten. The rearrangement uses TRBV12-3 or TRBV12-4 and TRBJ2-3, with D maybe TRBD2 (5 bases). This CDR3 is 16 amino acids long. Trimming stripped 5 bases from V and 5 bases from J, with 20 bases between. CDR3 coding DNA: TGTGCCAGCAGTACCCAAATAGCCCCCGGGGTAGATACGCAGTATTTT. Protein product: CASSTQIAPGVDTQYF.

This clonotype came up a few times. This rearrangement joins TRBV15 to TRBJ2-5; D is unresolved. CDR1 LNHNV and CDR2 YYDKDF come from the germline V gene (reference sequence). V was shortened by 2 bases and J by 4 bases, with 11 bases between the two germline ends. This CDR3 comprises 14 residues. DNA for the CDR3: TGTGCCACCAGCAGATTGATCAGAGGAGAGACCCAGTACTTC. Translation gives CATSRLIRGETQYF.

The J gene is TRBJ1-5, the V gene TRBV30; D call uncertain. This CDR3 region has 13 residues. V was shortened by 0 bases and J by 3 bases, with 6 bases between the two germline ends. Germline CDR1 is GTSNPN and CDR2 is SVGIG (reference sequence). As DNA, the CDR3 is TGTGCCTGGAGTGTTCAGCCCAATCAGCCCCAGCATTTT. Amino acid sequence: CAWSVQPNQPQHF.

Details on this clonotype: This could be a read error, since a much larger clone is one nucleotide away. The chain couples TRBV2 to TRBJ2-7; D is ambiguous. V lost 1 base and J 3 bases, leaving 7 bases between the germline ends. Per the germline V gene, CDR1 is SNHLY and CDR2 is FYNNEI. This CDR3 region has 13 residues. Here the CDR3 reads CASSEEPDYEQYF. CDR3 coding DNA: TGTGCCAGCAGTGAAGAGCCGGACTACGAGCAGTACTTC.

A word on this clonotype: This may be a read error, as it is one base from a much larger clone. This chain joins TRBV2 and TRBJ1-2; D not certain. CDR3 length: 15 residues. Trimming stripped 3 bases from V and 3 bases from J, with 14 bases between. Germline CDR1 and CDR2: SNHLY and FYNNEI. CDR3: CASSEAGNLDYGYTF. CDR3 DNA: TGTGCCAGCAGTGAGGCGGGTAATTTAGACTATGGCTACACCTTC.

The table lists this clonotype with many counts. This chain connects TRBV29-1 to TRBJ1-2; D is possibly TRBD1 (5 bases). Germline V gene sequence: CDR1 SQVTM, CDR2 ANQGSEA. V was pared by 6 bases and J by 5 bases, with 19 bases between. This CDR3 comprises 14 residues. The CDR3 region is CSVVGDGETYGYTF. The CDR3 nucleotides read TGCAGCGTCGTTGGGGACGGAGAGACTTATGGCTACACCTTC.

The table lists this clonotype with a few counts. The chain has TRBV30 and TRBJ2-7; D gene unclear. Trimming cost V 5 bases and J 4 bases, with 15 bases left between them. The CDR3 is 13 amino acids. Looked up from germline, CDR1 is GTSNPN and CDR2 is SVGIG (reference sequence). CDR3 DNA: TGTGCCTGGCGTGCCCCAGCTAATTACGAGCAGTACTTC. Its translation: CAWRAPANYEQYF. The entire variable domain, with the rest obtained from reference TRBV30 and TRBJ2-7, is as follows: SQTIHQWPATLVQPVGSPLSLECTVEGTSNPNLYWYRQAAGRGLQLLFYSVGIGQISSEVPQNLSASRPQDRQFILSSKKLLLSDSGFYLCAWRAPANYEQYFGPGTRLTVT.